These 9 T cell receptor beta chains were sequenced from one sample in a study of T cells in Graves' hyperthyroidism and ophthalmopathy (dated by TCRdb to between 2019 and 2020). Receptor libraries were prepared by multiplex PCR. The listed sequencing device is Illumina HiSeq 2000. The TCR beta CDR3 regions were amplified from RNA transcripts. A first-round RT-PCR of the TCR CDR3 used the HTBI primer set with the Qiagen OneStep RT-PCR kit. The raw public data were reprocessed by TCRdb itself: fastp quality trimming at Q25, MiXCR clonotype calling, in-frame beta chains only. Here each entry gathers all rows of one CDR3 protein and keeps the most common genes and DNA. The sample table contains around 560,000 distinct CDR3 sequences; only one count was recorded for roughly a sixth of them. 18% of the sample rests with the top ten. Input material: blood. The receptors come from a woman aged 18-29 years with Graves' hyperthyroidism.

This clonotype was counted only a few times. The J gene is TRBJ2-2, the V gene TRBV9, with D perhaps TRBD2 (5 bases). The CDR3 totals 16 residues. V was clipped by 0 bases and J by 5 bases, with 14 bases between them. Germline V gives CDR1 SGDLS, CDR2 YYNGEE. This CDR3 reads CASSVERTPGTGELFF. CDR3 bases: TGTGCCAGCAGCGTAGAACGGACGCCGGGGACCGGGGAGCTGTTTTTT.

A few counts support this clonotype. CDR3 region: CASSPLPAGAAEQYF. Here the CDR3 DNA reads TGTGCCAGCTCACCCCTCCCGGCGGGAGCGGCCGAGCAGTACTTC. The chain has TRBV18 and TRBJ2-7, with 7 bases that match TRBD2. From germline, CDR1 is KGHSH and CDR2 LQKENI. The CDR3 contains 15 residues. The junction had 11 bases not matched to a gene; V was cut back by 3 bases and J by 6 bases.

This clonotype was observed a handful of times. The chain joins TRBV5-4 to TRBJ1-6; D gene unclear. Germline V CDR1 and CDR2: SGHNT, YYREEE (reference sequence). The CDR3 sequence is 17 residues long. The ends were cut back, 0 bases at V and 0 bases at J, with 10 bases in the middle. CDR3 sequence (DNA): TGTGCCAGCAGCTTGGAGCCTGTGAGCTCCTATAATTCACCCCTCCACTTT. Protein sequence: CASSLEPVSSYNSPLHF.

This clonotype was observed at least ten times. The rearrangement uses TRBV7-9 and TRBJ2-3; TRBD2 matches 11 bases. CDR1 and CDR2 from the germline V gene are SEHNR and FQNEAQ (reference sequence). The CDR3 covers 17 residues. After removal of 0 bases from V and 4 bases from J, the junction contained 6 bases not matched to a gene. CDR3 protein: CASSLALSGGAPDTQYF. CDR3 nucleotide sequence: TGTGCCAGCAGCTTAGCCCTTAGCGGGGGGGCCCCAGATACGCAGTATTTT.

This clonotype came up many times. V and J are TRBV20-1 and TRBJ1-5, with D perhaps matching TRBD1 (5 bases). This CDR3 has 14 amino acids. The germline V and J ends were trimmed by 1 base and 4 bases, with 11 bases remaining between them. CDR1 DFQATT and CDR2 SNEGSKA come from the germline V gene (reference sequence). The CDR3 region is CSARGAGNNQPQHF. CDR3 DNA sequence: TGCAGTGCTAGAGGGGCAGGGAATAATCAGCCCCAGCATTTT.

This clonotype was observed at least ten times. The V gene is TRBV6-5, the J gene TRBJ1-3, with D unclear. CDR1 and CDR2 (germline): MNHEY, SVGAGI. The CDR3 runs to 15 residues. With 0 bases removed from V and 1 base from J, the gap between germline ends came to 7 bases. For the CDR3, the DNA is TGTGCCAGCAGTTACTCTGCCAGATCTGGAAACACCATATATTTT. It encodes CASSYSARSGNTIYF.

CDR3 in DNA: TGTGCCACCAGTGAAGGGGCGGCTCAGCCCCAGCATTTT. This encodes CATSEGAAQPQHF. The J gene is TRBJ1-5, the V gene TRBV24-1, with D possibly being TRBD1 (5 bases). V gave up 4 bases and J gave up 6 bases, with 9 bases separating them. CDR1 is KGHDR and CDR2 is SFDVKD in the germline V gene. The CDR3 sequence is 13 residues long.

The genes are TRBV3-1 and TRBJ1-3; D is ambiguous. The CDR3 has 15 amino acids. The germline CDR1 and CDR2 sequences are LGHDT and YNNKEL (reference sequence). Between the trimmed V and J ends, which lost 0 bases and 0 bases, there was a span of 6 bases. CDR3 DNA: TGTGCCAGCAGCCAAGAGGGCCTCTCTGGAAACACCATATATTTT. Its translation: CASSQEGLSGNTIYF.

This clonotype has a count of ten or more. The chain recombines TRBV5-5 with TRBJ1-4; unclear D gene. V was shortened by 4 bases and J by 5 bases, with 18 bases between the two germline ends. Looked up from germline, CDR1 is SGHKS and CDR2 is YYEKEE (reference sequence). The CDR3 is made up of 16 amino acids. This CDR3 is CASSPYLPIANEKLFF. In DNA, the CDR3 is TGTGCCAGCAGCCCCTATCTACCCATTGCCAATGAAAAACTGTTTTTT. Full variable domain (rest looked up from reference TRBV5-5 and TRBJ1-4): DAGVTQSPTHLIKTRGQQVTLRCSPISGHKSVSWYQQVLGQGPQFIFQYYEKEERGRGNFPDRFSARQFPNYSSELNVNALLLGDSALYLCASSPYLPIANEKLFFGSGTQLSVL.